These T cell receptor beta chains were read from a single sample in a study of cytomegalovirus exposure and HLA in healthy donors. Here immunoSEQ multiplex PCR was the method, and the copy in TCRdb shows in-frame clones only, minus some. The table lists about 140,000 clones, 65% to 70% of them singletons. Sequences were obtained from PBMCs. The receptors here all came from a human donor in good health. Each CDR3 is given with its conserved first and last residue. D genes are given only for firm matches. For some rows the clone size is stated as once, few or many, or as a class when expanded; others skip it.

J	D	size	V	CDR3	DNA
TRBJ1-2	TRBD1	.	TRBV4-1	CASSQVAWDRPNGYTF	TGCGCCAGCAGCCAAGTAGCCTGGGACAGACCTAATGGCTACACCTTC
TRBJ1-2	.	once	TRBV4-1	CASSPTPSGAGYGYTF	TGCGCCAGCAGCCCCACTCCATCAGGGGCAGGGTATGGCTACACCTTC
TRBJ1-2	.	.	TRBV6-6	CASRASNYGYTF	TGTGCCAGCAGAGCGAGCAACTATGGCTACACCTTC
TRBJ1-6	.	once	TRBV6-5	CASTRANNSPLHF	TGTGCCAGCACGCGGGCCAATAATTCACCCCTCCACTTT
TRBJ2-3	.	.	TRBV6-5	CASSRGDTQYF	TGTGCCAGCAGTAGGGGTGATACGCAGTATTTT
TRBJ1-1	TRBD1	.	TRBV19	CASSITGGLQAFF	TGTGCCAGTAGTATAACAGGGGGTCTCCAAGCTTTCTTT
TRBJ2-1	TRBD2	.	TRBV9	CASSGLAGLSYNEQFF	TGTGCCAGCAGTGGACTAGCGGGACTTTCCTACAATGAGCAGTTCTTC
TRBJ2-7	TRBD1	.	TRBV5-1	CASSLVGTAPYEQYF	TGCGCCAGCAGCTTGGTAGGGACAGCCCCCTACGAGCAGTACTTC
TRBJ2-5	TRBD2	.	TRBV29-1	CSVISPGLAGGETQYF	TGCAGCGTCATATCCCCGGGACTAGCGGGAGGCGAGACCCAGTACTTC
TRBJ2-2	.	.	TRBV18	CASSPRAGNTGELFF	TGTGCCAGCTCACCACGGGCAGGGAACACCGGGGAGCTGTTTTTT
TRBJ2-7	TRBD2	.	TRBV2	CASRGLEAREMHEQYF	TGTGCCAGCCGAGGATTAGAAGCGCGGGAGATGCACGAGCAGTACTTC
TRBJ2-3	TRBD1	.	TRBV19	CASTGTGASDTQYF	TGTGCCAGCACCGGGACAGGGGCATCAGATACGCAGTATTTT
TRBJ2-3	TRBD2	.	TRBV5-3	CARSRRRGGGTDTQYF	TGTGCCAGAAGCCGCCGACGCGGGGGGGGCACAGATACGCAGTATTTT
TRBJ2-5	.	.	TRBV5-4	CASSLTPTGSEETQYF	TGTGCCAGCAGCTTGACTCCAACAGGGTCCGAAGAGACCCAGTACTTC